This T cell receptor beta chain was profiled in a study of blood T cells in healthy people across ages. A second PCR, run for roughly 7 to 11 cycles, used a sample-barcoded 5' primer plus a J-beta primer mix. TCRdb re-derived calls from the 5' RACE reads in MiXCR, one entry per CDR3 protein. This repertoire shows some 920,000 distinct CDR3 sequences, roughly 51% found once; its top ten account for over 20%. The sample holds a few counts of this clonotype. Germline lookup yields CDR1 SGHRS and CDR2 YFSETQ. The germline V and J ends were trimmed by 4 bases and 3 bases, with 16 bases remaining between them. The CDR3 totals 15 residues.

The receptor comes from a woman aged 55-75 years in good health. The V gene is TRBV5-1, the J gene TRBJ1-2; perhaps TRBD1 as D (5 bases). Sequenced material: blood. The CDR3 region is CASSPGGGADYGYTF. DNA for the CDR3: TGCGCCAGCAGCCCCGGGGGTGGCGCGGACTATGGCTACACCTTC.